These 26 T cell receptor beta chains originate from one sample sequenced in a study of blood T cell repertoires in COVID-19. Produced via immunoSEQ multiplex PCR; TCRdb's table is partial and in-frame only. The sample yields roughly 200,000 clones, approximately 84% seen once. The sequenced sample consisted of peripheral blood. Receptor source: a woman older than 75 with acute or convalescent COVID-19.

This rearrangement joins TRBV19 to TRBJ1-6; TRBD1 agrees at 12 bases. Germline V gene sequence: CDR1 LNHDA, CDR2 SQIVND (reference sequence). After removal of 5 bases from V and 10 bases from J, the junction contained 3 bases not matched to a gene. CDR3 length: 14 amino acids. The CDR3 here is CASSGTGGKSPLHF. CDR3 coding DNA: TGTGCCAGTAGTGGGACAGGGGGCAAATCACCCCTCCACTTT. The variable domain in full, with the rest retrieved from reference TRBV19 and TRBJ1-6, is DGGITQSPKYLFRKEGQNVTLSCEQNLNHDAMYWYRQDPGQGLRLIYYSQIVNDFQKGDIAEGYSVSREKKESFPLTVTSAQKNPTAFYLCASSGTGGKSPLHFGNGTRLTVT.

The chain recombines TRBV6-2 or TRBV6-3 with TRBJ2-1, with TRBD2 matching over 12 bases. In germline, CDR1 is MNHEY, CDR2 SVGEGT. With V trimmed by 2 bases and J by 6 bases, 2 bases remained unmatched. There are 15 residues in the CDR3. CDR3 nucleotides: TGTGCCAGCAGTTACCCGACTAGCGGGAGCAATGAGCAGTTCTTC. The encoded protein is CASSYPTSGSNEQFF.

This chain connects TRBV5-1 to TRBJ2-1; D possibly corresponds to TRBD1 (7 bases). V was clipped by 1 base and J by 7 bases, with 18 bases between them. The CDR3 extends over 16 amino acids. CDR1 is SGHRS, CDR2 YFSETQ, per germline. CDR3 nucleotide sequence: TGCGCCAGCAGCTTGCAGGGGGGTGATGTGGGGAATGAGCAGTTCTTC. Translated, it gives CASSLQGGDVGNEQFF.

This clone appeared a single time. The chain joins TRBV5-1 to TRBJ2-3; D is perhaps TRBD2 (6 bases). Germline V gene sequence: CDR1 SGHRS, CDR2 YFSETQ. There are 15 residues in the CDR3. Trimming cost V 0 bases and J 0 bases, with 8 bases left between them. In nucleotides, the CDR3 is TGCGCCAGCAGCTTGGCAGGGACTAGCACAGATACGCAGTATTTT. This codes for CASSLAGTSTDTQYF.

This rearrangement joins TRBV28 to TRBJ1-6; TRBD1 aligns across 9 bases. Trimming at V came to 4 bases and at J to 9 bases, leaving 16 bases not matched to a gene. The CDR3 runs to 18 residues. Germline assignment: CDR1 MDHEN and CDR2 SYDVKM. The CDR3 is CASSSGQGIPRGSSPLHF. The CDR3 nucleotides are TGTGCCAGCAGTTCGGGACAGGGTATCCCTCGGGGAAGTTCACCCCTCCACTTT.

This rearrangement joins TRBV3-1 (or the pseudogene TRBV3-2) to TRBJ1-2; a possible D gene is TRBD1 (6 bases). The CDR3 extends over 17 amino acids. V was pared by 1 base and J by 1 base, with 16 bases between. Germline loops: CDR1 LGHDT, CDR2 YNNKEL (reference sequence). In DNA, the CDR3 is TGTGCCAGCAGCCAAGGGGGGCCGACAGGATATAACTATGGCTACACCTTC. It translates to CASSQGGPTGYNYGYTF.

The V gene is TRBV18, the J gene TRBJ2-1; 10 nucleotides match TRBD2. The CDR3 has 16 amino acids. Germline CDR1 is KGHSH and CDR2 is LQKENI. The V and J ends lost 5 bases and 4 bases, in that order; junction bases with no gene match: 8. CDR3 DNA: TGTGCCAGCTCATCCGCCTCTAGCGGGAGTTACAATGAGCAGTTCTTC. Its protein is CASSSASSGSYNEQFF.

The V gene is TRBV18, the J gene TRBJ2-7, with 10 bases aligning to TRBD1. The CDR3 loop spans 13 amino acids. J lost 7 bases, V lost 7 bases, and 7 bases had no gene match. CDR1 is KGHSH and CDR2 is LQKENI in the germline V gene. CDR3 DNA sequence: TGTGCCAGCTGTGACAGGGGGCTGGGAGAGCAGTACTTC. Translation: CASCDRGLGEQYF.

J is TRBJ2-7 and V is TRBV18, with 7 nucleotides matching TRBD1. V was pared by 9 bases and J by 5 bases, with 13 bases of the junction left unmatched. This CDR3 is 14 amino acids long. CDR1 is KGHSH and CDR2 is LQKENI in the germline V gene. CDR3 sequence (DNA): TGTGCCAGTTCTGTTTCCGGGACAGCCAACGAGCAGTACTTC. Residues: CASSVSGTANEQYF.

V and J are TRBV12-3 or TRBV12-4 and TRBJ1-1; D remains ambiguous. There are 12 residues in the CDR3. V was pared by 10 bases and J by 7 bases, with 16 bases between. The CDR3 region has the DNA TGTGCCACCAGCCTTATGAGAGGTGAAGCTTTCTTT. Protein: CATSLMRGEAFF.

The chain is built from TRBV10-3 and TRBJ1-2, with 7 bases lining up with TRBD1. This CDR3 region has 13 residues. Germline loops: CDR1 ENHRY, CDR2 SYGVKD. The J segment lost 8 bases and the V segment lost 7 bases, leaving 10 bases of the junction unmatched. The CDR3 DNA reads as TGTGCCATCAATTTTGGGCAGGGGGAAGGCTACACCTTC. Amino acid sequence: CAINFGQGEGYTF.

The chain uses TRBV6-5 and TRBJ2-1, with a possible D match to TRBD1 (6 bases). The CDR3 is 13 residues long. Per germline, CDR1 MNHEY and CDR2 SVGAGI. Trimming took 6 bases from V and 15 from J, leaving 21 bases between them. The CDR3 DNA reads TGTGCCAGCAGCAAACCCCGGGACAATACTCGGTTCTTC. Translated: CASSKPRDNTRFF.

The V call is TRBV10-3, the J call TRBJ1-2, with 8 bases identical to TRBD1. The CDR3 consists of 13 residues. The V segment lost 7 bases and the J segment 6 bases; nucleotides outside the gene matches: 7. Germline-derived CDR1 and CDR2 are ENHRY and SYGVKD. The CDR3 DNA sequence: TGTGCCATCAACCCAGGGGGCGCGGATGGCTACACCTTC. This codes for CAINPGGADGYTF.

The chain recombines TRBV9 with TRBJ2-2; TRBD2 agrees at 10 bases. The CDR3 length is 16 residues. CDR1 and CDR2 (germline): SGDLS, YYNGEE. After removal of 4 bases from V and 9 bases from J, the junction contained 12 bases not matched to a gene. Written as DNA, the CDR3 is TGTGCCAGCAGCAAAGCTAGCGGGAGTAGCCTTAGGGAGCTGTTTTTT. This sequence encodes CASSKASGSSLRELFF.

The chain couples TRBV6-2 or TRBV6-3 to TRBJ2-5, with 8 bases identical to TRBD2. Germline V CDR1 and CDR2: MNHEY, SVGEGT. With V trimmed by 2 bases and J by 7 bases, 9 bases remained unmatched. The CDR3 loop spans 15 amino acids. CDR3 region: CASSYVHGLAGTQYF. As DNA, the CDR3 is TGTGCCAGCAGTTACGTCCACGGACTAGCTGGGACCCAGTACTTC.

The genes are TRBV19 and TRBJ1-2; a possible D gene is TRBD1 (6 bases). Deletions cut 4 bases from V and 2 bases from J, with 14 bases between. This CDR3 is built from 15 residues. Germline V gene sequence: CDR1 LNHDA, CDR2 SQIVND (reference sequence). The CDR3: CASSTQPRGNYGYTF. CDR3 DNA: TGTGCCAGTAGTACCCAACCGAGGGGGAACTATGGCTACACCTTC.

In this sample, this clone turned up a few times. V gene TRBV25-1 combines with J gene TRBJ1-5, with a tentative D call TRBD1 (6 bases). Trimming shortened V by 3 bases and J by 7 bases, and 13 bases separated the two germline ends. Germline V CDR1 and CDR2: MGHDK, SYGVNS. The CDR3 length is 14 residues. In DNA, the CDR3 is TGTGCCAGCAGTGACACAGGGTATCAACAGCCCCAGCATTTT. This gives the protein CASSDTGYQQPQHF.

As to this clone: An end of the junction does not agree with germline; a read error may underlie this. J is TRBJ2-2 and V is TRBV3-1 (or the pseudogene TRBV3-2); D may be TRBD1 (6 bases). This CDR3 has 19 amino acids. Germline V gene sequence: CDR1 LGHDT, CDR2 YNNKEL (reference sequence). CDR3 bases: TGTGCCAGCAGGCAAGTGGGAGAAGGACAGCCGACGGGGACCGGGGAGCTGTTTTTT. This translates into CASRQVGEGQPTGTGELFF.

This clone was seen only once. The chain employs TRBV12-3 or TRBV12-4 and TRBJ2-7; the D gene is possibly TRBD2 (5 bases). This CDR3 region has 12 residues. The V and J ends lost 8 bases and 7 bases respectively, with 15 bases between them. CDR3 nucleotide sequence: TGTGCCAGCGTACGGGGTCCGGGGGAGCAGTACTTC. Protein sequence: CASVRGPGEQYF.

V gene TRBV3-1 (or the pseudogene TRBV3-2) combines with J gene TRBJ1-4; tentatively, D is TRBD1 (6 bases). Looked up from germline, CDR1 is LGHDT and CDR2 is YNNKEL (reference sequence). This CDR3 contains 16 residues. Trimming shortened V by 4 bases and J by 4 bases, and 16 bases separated the two germline ends. The CDR3 DNA sequence: TGTGCCAGCAGCCTAGGGGGGGAGGCCGGTAATGAAAAACTGTTTTTT. Protein: CASSLGGEAGNEKLFF.

V usage is TRBV28 and J usage is TRBJ2-2; TRBD2 matches 7 bases. Looked up from germline, CDR1 is MDHEN and CDR2 is SYDVKM. V shed 6 bases and J 5 bases; nucleotides not matched to a gene: 12. The length of the CDR3 is 16 residues. In nucleotides, the CDR3 is TGTGCCAGCAGCCTCAGGGAGGGGAGGGGAACCGGGGAGCTGTTTTTT. Amino acids: CASSLREGRGTGELFF. Based on the CDR3 plus reference TRBV28 and TRBJ2-2, the full variable domain is DVKVTQSSRYLVKRTGEKVFLECVQDMDHENMFWYRQDPGLGLRLIYFSYDVKMKEKGDIPEGYSVSREKKERFSLILESASTNQTSMYLCASSLREGRGTGELFFGEGSRLTVL.

The chain has TRBV19 and TRBJ2-5; D possibly corresponds to TRBD2 (6 bases). The CDR3 extends over 11 amino acids. Germline V gene sequence: CDR1 LNHDA, CDR2 SQIVND (reference sequence). With 8 bases removed from V and 2 bases from J, the gap between germline ends came to 6 bases. The CDR3 nucleotides read TGTGCCAGTGGGGGGCAAGAGACCCAGTACTTC. Translated: CASGGQETQYF.

The chain has TRBV5-5 and TRBJ1-4; 8 bases agree with TRBD1. The germline gives CDR1 SGHKS, CDR2 YYEKEE (reference sequence). This CDR3 is built from 15 residues. The junction had 10 bases not matched to a gene; V was cut back by 4 bases and J by 8 bases. The CDR3 is CASSTQGAGGEKLFF. The CDR3 region has the DNA TGTGCCAGCAGCACCCAGGGGGCTGGGGGAGAAAAACTGTTTTTT. Based on the CDR3 plus reference TRBV5-5 and TRBJ1-4, the full variable domain is DAGVTQSPTHLIKTRGQQVTLRCSPISGHKSVSWYQQVLGQGPQFIFQYYEKEERGRGNFPDRFSARQFPNYSSELNVNALLLGDSALYLCASSTQGAGGEKLFFGSGTQLSVL.

The J gene is TRBJ2-5, the V gene TRBV24-1, with D possibly TRBD2 on 6 matching bases. CDR1 is KGHDR, CDR2 SFDVKD, per germline. V was clipped by 3 bases and J by 5 bases, with 15 bases between them. CDR3 size: 15 residues. CDR3 bases: TGTGCCACCAGTGATATGGGGGGACGTGGGGAGACCCAGTACTTC. This translates into CATSDMGGRGETQYF.

This clone occurred once. CDR3 sequence reads: CASSLGQGVRTGELFF. Written as DNA, the CDR3 is TGTGCCAGCAGCTTGGGACAGGGGGTAAGGACCGGGGAGCTGTTTTTT. The rearrangement uses TRBV5-6 and TRBJ2-2; 9 bases line up with TRBD1. The CDR3 has 16 amino acids. V shed 0 bases, J shed 5 bases, and the junction held 5 bases outside the gene matches. Germline V lookup: CDR1 SGHDT, CDR2 YYEEEE.

This clone was seen a handful of times. The CDR3 coding sequence is TGCGCCAGCAGCCCACAAGGGGGGGCTCAGACCTACGAGCAGTACTTC. This sequence encodes CASSPQGGAQTYEQYF. V gene TRBV5-1 combines with J gene TRBJ2-7; TRBD2 is a possible D gene (7 bases). Germline V lookup: CDR1 SGHRS, CDR2 YFSETQ. The CDR3 contains 16 residues. With 4 bases removed from V and 2 bases from J, the gap between germline ends came to 19 bases.